The sequence of this TCR beta chain was determined in a study of blood T cell repertoires in COVID-19. As originally analysed: Quantification of nucleated cells was approximated via reference gene primer amplification. Using immunoSEQ multiplex PCR, the repertoire was profiled, and TCRdb retains in-frame clones only, with some absent. The V and J calls and clone size are taken from that table; D and trimming were inferred from the DNA. Counted here are about 88,000 clones, 90% to 95% occurring once; the ten biggest clones make up over 1.5%. Losses at the gene ends were 5 bases for V and 4 bases for J; bases not matched to a gene: 1. CDR3 length: 14 amino acids. CDR1 and CDR2 from the germline V gene are LNHDA and SQIVND (reference sequence).

The specimen was peripheral blood. The source of this sequence is a man in his fifties or sixties with acute or convalescent COVID-19. V gene TRBV19 combines with J gene TRBJ2-3, with 12 bases fitting TRBD1. In nucleotides, the CDR3 is TGTGCCAGTAGTGGGACAGGGGGCCCAGATACGCAGTATTTT. Protein: CASSGTGGPDTQYF.